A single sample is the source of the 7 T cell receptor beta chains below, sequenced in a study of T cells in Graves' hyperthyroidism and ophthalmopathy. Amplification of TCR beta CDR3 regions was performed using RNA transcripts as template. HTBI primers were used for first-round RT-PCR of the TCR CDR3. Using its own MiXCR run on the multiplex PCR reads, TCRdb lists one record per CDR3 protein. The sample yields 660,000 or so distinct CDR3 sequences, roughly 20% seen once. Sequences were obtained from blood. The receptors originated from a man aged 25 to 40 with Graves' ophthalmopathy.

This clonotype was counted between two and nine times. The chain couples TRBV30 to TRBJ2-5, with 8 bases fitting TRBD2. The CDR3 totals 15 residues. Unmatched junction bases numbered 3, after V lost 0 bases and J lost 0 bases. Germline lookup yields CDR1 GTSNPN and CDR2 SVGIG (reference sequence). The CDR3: CAWSVPSGYQETQYF. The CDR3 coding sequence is TGTGCCTGGAGTGTACCTAGCGGGTACCAAGAGACCCAGTACTTC.

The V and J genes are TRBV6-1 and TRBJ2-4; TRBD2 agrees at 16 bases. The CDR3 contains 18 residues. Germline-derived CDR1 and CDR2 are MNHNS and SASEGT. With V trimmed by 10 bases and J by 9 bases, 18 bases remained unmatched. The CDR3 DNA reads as TGTGCCATCGCGCCCCAGGGACTAGCGGGAGGGCCGACGTCCATTCAGTACTTC. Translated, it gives CAIAPQGLAGGPTSIQYF.

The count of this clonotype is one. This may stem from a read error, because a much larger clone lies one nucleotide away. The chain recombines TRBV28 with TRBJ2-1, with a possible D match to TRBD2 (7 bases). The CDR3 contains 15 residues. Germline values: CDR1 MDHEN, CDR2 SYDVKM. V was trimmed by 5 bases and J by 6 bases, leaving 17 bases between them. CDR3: CASSVPGGASNEQFF. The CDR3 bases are TGTGCCAGCAGTGTTCCGGGGGGCGCTAGCAATGAGCAGTTCTTC.

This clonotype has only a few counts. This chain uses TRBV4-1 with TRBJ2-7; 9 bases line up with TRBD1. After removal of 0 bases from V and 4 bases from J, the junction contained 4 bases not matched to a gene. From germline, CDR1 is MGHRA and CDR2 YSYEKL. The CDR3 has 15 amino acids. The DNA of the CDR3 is TGCGCCAGCAGCCAAGAAGGGGGACAGGGTTACGAGCAGTACTTC. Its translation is CASSQEGGQGYEQYF.

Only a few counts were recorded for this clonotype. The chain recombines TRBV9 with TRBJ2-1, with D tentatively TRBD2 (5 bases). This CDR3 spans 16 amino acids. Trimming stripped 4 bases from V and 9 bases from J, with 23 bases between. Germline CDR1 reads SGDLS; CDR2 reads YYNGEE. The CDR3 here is CASSTHIGIPRSEQFF. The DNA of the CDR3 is TGTGCCAGCAGCACTCACATCGGGATCCCGAGGAGTGAGCAGTTCTTC.

This CDR3 is CASTPGTVPFYEQYF. The CDR3 DNA reads TGTGCCAGCACCCCCGGGACAGTTCCCTTCTACGAGCAGTACTTC. The chain couples TRBV28 to TRBJ2-7; 7 positions agree with TRBD1. The CDR3 has 15 amino acids. In germline, CDR1 is MDHEN, CDR2 SYDVKM. V lost 7 bases, J lost 3 bases, and 12 bases stayed unmatched. The whole variable domain, filled in from reference TRBV28 and TRBJ2-7, reads DVKVTQSSRYLVKRTGEKVFLECVQDMDHENMFWYRQDPGLGLRLIYFSYDVKMKEKGDIPEGYSVSREKKERFSLILESASTNQTSMYLCASTPGTVPFYEQYFGPGTRLTVT.

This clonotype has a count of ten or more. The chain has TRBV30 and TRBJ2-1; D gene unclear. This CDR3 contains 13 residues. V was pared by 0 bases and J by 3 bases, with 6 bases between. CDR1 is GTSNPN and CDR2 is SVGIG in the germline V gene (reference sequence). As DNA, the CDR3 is TGTGCCTGGAGTGTCGGTGGCTACAATGAGCAGTTCTTC. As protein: CAWSVGGYNEQFF.